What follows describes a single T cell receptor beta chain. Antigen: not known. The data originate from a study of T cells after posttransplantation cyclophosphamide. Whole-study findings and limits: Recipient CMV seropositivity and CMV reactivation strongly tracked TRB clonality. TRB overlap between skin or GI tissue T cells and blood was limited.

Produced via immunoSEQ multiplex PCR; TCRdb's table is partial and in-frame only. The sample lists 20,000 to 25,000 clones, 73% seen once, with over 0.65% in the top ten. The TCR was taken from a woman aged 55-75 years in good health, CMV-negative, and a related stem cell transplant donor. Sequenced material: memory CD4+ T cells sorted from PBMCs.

CDR3 residues: CASASGASSYEQYF. CDR3 nucleotides: TGTGCCAGCGCGAGCGGGGCCAGCTCCTACGAGCAGTACTTC. This chain connects TRBV28 to TRBJ2-7; 7 bases are shared with TRBD2. Looked up from germline, CDR1 is MDHEN and CDR2 is SYDVKM. V trimming: 8 bases; J trimming: 0 bases; junction bases outside the gene matches: 7. CDR3 length: 14 amino acids. The entire variable domain, with the rest obtained from reference TRBV28 and TRBJ2-7, is as follows: DVKVTQSSRYLVKRTGEKVFLECVQDMDHENMFWYRQDPGLGLRLIYFSYDVKMKEKGDIPEGYSVSREKKERFSLILESASTNQTSMYLCASASGASSYEQYFGPGTRLTVT.